Shown below are 20 T cell receptor beta chains from a single sample sequenced in a study of shared clonotypes between healthy human individuals. The table came from immunoSEQ multiplex PCR; TCRdb's copy has only in-frame clones and leaves some out. The sample has 550,000 to 850,000 clones, under 80% seen once. The material sequenced was memory CD4+ T cells sorted from blood. Subset here: CD45RA-negative fraction. Receptors were obtained from a woman between 25 and 40 years old in good health.

V gene TRBV28 combines with J gene TRBJ2-2; TRBD2 agrees at 8 bases. This CDR3 is 17 amino acids long. J was trimmed by 0 bases and V by 2 bases; bases with no gene match: 5. Germline V gene lookup returns CDR1 MDHEN and CDR2 SYDVKM. CDR3 residues: CASSLPGLASNTGELFF. The CDR3 DNA reads as TGTGCCAGCAGTTTACCCGGACTAGCCTCGAACACCGGGGAGCTGTTTTTT.

V usage is TRBV19 and J usage is TRBJ2-5; no firm D call. The CDR3 is 14 amino acids. Germline CDR1 reads LNHDA; CDR2 reads SQIVND (reference sequence). Trimming took off 0 bases at V and 0 bases at J, with 5 bases between the two ends. The CDR3 region is CASSIDTDQETQYF. CDR3 in DNA: TGTGCCAGTAGTATAGATACGGACCAAGAGACCCAGTACTTC.

This clone was picked up many times. Other DNA sequences within the sample encode an identical CDR3. The CDR3 loop reads CAWSVGGAYEQYF. The CDR3 region has the DNA TGTGCCTGGAGTGTGGGGGGAGCCTACGAGCAGTACTTC. The V gene is TRBV30, the J gene TRBJ2-7; perhaps TRBD2 as D (6 bases). CDR1 is GTSNPN and CDR2 is SVGIG in the germline V gene (reference sequence). The CDR3 length is 13 residues. The germline V and J ends were trimmed by 0 bases and 2 bases, with 8 bases remaining between them.

The DNA of the CDR3 is TGCGCCAGCAGCTTGGCGTGGGGATACTCGGACAATGAGCAGTTCTTC. It is translated as CASSLAWGYSDNEQFF. V and J are TRBV5-1 and TRBJ2-1; no reliable D call. From germline, CDR1 is SGHRS and CDR2 YFSETQ. The CDR3 extends over 16 amino acids. Deletions cut 0 bases from V and 5 bases from J, with 15 bases between.

This clone was counted a few times. The rearrangement links TRBV7-3 to TRBJ1-3, with no clear D. The CDR3 loop spans 16 amino acids. The V gene's germline CDR1 is SGHTA and CDR2 FQGTGA. V lost 2 bases and J lost 3, with 14 bases in between. CDR3 in amino acids: CASSLAGPPSGNTIYF. DNA for the CDR3: TGTGCCAGCAGCTTAGCAGGCCCACCAAGTGGAAACACCATATATTTT.

The J gene is TRBJ1-1, the V gene TRBV28; D is ambiguous. Between the trimmed V and J ends, which lost 6 bases and 0 bases, there was a span of 11 bases. The CDR3 is 14 amino acids. Germline V gives CDR1 MDHEN, CDR2 SYDVKM. This CDR3 reads CASRRSGMNTEAFF. CDR3 sequence (DNA): TGTGCCAGCAGGAGATCTGGAATGAACACTGAAGCTTTCTTT.

Regarding this clone: The same CDR3 is also encoded by other DNA sequences in this sample. The V and J genes are TRBV19 and TRBJ2-7, with D tentatively TRBD1 (5 bases). The CDR3 contains 13 residues. Germline CDR1 reads LNHDA; CDR2 reads SQIVND (reference sequence). V was pared by 4 bases and J by 1 base, with 8 bases between. The DNA of the CDR3 is TGTGCCAGTAGTACCCAGGGATCCTACGAGCAGTACTTC. Translated, it gives CASSTQGSYEQYF.

This rearrangement joins TRBV28 to TRBJ1-1; TRBD1 matches at 11 bases. The CDR3 totals 15 residues. Germline-derived CDR1 and CDR2 are MDHEN and SYDVKM. The ends lost 4 bases at V and 5 bases at J; junction bases unmatched: 6. CDR3 bases: TGTGCCAGCAGTTCCCTGGACAGGGGGCGGACTGAAGCTTTCTTT. Amino acids: CASSSLDRGRTEAFF.

The V and J genes are TRBV19 and TRBJ2-1; weak D call: TRBD2 (5 bases). The V and J ends lost 3 bases and 6 bases respectively, with 12 bases between them. This CDR3 contains 14 residues. CDR1 and CDR2 from the germline V gene are LNHDA and SQIVND (reference sequence). The CDR3 sequence: CASSISANSNEQFF. DNA of the CDR3: TGTGCCAGTAGTATTAGCGCGAACAGCAATGAGCAGTTCTTC.

The chain uses TRBV18 and TRBJ2-7, with 8 positions matching TRBD2. Germline CDR1 KGHSH, CDR2 LQKENI. V lost 2 bases and J lost 3; bases outside the gene matches: 12. The CDR3 spans 17 residues. CDR3 in DNA: TGTGCCAGCTCACCAGGGAGCGGGAGAGAGGGGGGCTACGAGCAGTACTTC. Translating gives CASSPGSGREGGYEQYF.

V usage is TRBV19 and J usage is TRBJ1-5; 7 bases are shared with TRBD1. V was clipped by 3 bases and J by 6 bases; unmatched bases: 11. This CDR3 contains 16 residues. Germline values: CDR1 LNHDA, CDR2 SQIVND (reference sequence). In DNA form, the CDR3 reads TGTGCCAGTAGTATTACAGGGGCCCCGGTCGGTCAGCCCCAGCATTTT. Translated: CASSITGAPVGQPQHF.

The chain has TRBV5-6 and TRBJ2-7, with TRBD1 identical over 8 bases. V lost 5 bases to trimming and J lost 1 base; unmatched junction nucleotides: 8. The CDR3 loop spans 15 amino acids. Germline CDR1 is SGHDT and CDR2 is YYEEEE. CDR3 nucleotides: TGTGCCAGCAGTTCGGACAGGGACCTTTCCTACGAGCAGTACTTC. Encoded protein: CASSSDRDLSYEQYF.

Of note for this clone: Other DNA sequences from this sample encode an identical CDR3 as well. The chain recombines TRBV18 with TRBJ1-1; D ambiguous. Germline CDR1 KGHSH, CDR2 LQKENI. CDR3 size: 14 residues. Trimming removed 1 base from V and 1 base from J, with 7 bases in between. CDR3 sequence reads: CASSPQGSNTEAFF. For the CDR3, the DNA is TGTGCCAGCTCACCACAGGGATCGAACACTGAAGCTTTCTTT. The entire variable domain, with the rest obtained from reference TRBV18 and TRBJ1-1, is as follows: NAGVMQNPRHLVRRRGQEARLRCSPMKGHSHVYWYRQLPEEGLKFMVYLQKENIIDESGMPKERFSAEFPKEGPSILRIQQVVRGDSAAYFCASSPQGSNTEAFFGQGTRLTVV.

The genes are TRBV6-5 and TRBJ2-7; a possible D gene is TRBD2 (5 bases). Between the trimmed V and J ends, which lost 0 bases and 0 bases, there was a span of 9 bases. Germline V CDR1 and CDR2: MNHEY, SVGAGI. The CDR3 consists of 15 residues. The DNA for the CDR3 is TGTGCCAGCAGTTACTCGAGGGTCCTCTCCTACGAGCAGTACTTC. The encoded protein is CASSYSRVLSYEQYF.

A word on this clone: This clone may be a read error of a much larger clone one base away. J is TRBJ2-7 and V is TRBV7-8, with D unclear. This CDR3 spans 11 amino acids. From germline, CDR1 is SGHVS and CDR2 FQNEAQ. V dropped 1 base and J dropped 3 bases, with 1 base sitting between them. This chain's CDR3 is CASSLDYEQYF. The CDR3 bases are TGTGCCAGCAGCTTAGACTACGAGCAGTACTTC. The full variable domain, its missing parts supplied by reference TRBV7-8 and TRBJ2-7, is GAGVSQSPRYKVAKRGQDVALRCDPISGHVSLFWYQQALGQGPEFLTYFQNEAQLDKSGLPSDRFFAERPEGSVSTLKIQRTQQEDSAVYLCASSLDYEQYFGPGTRLTVT.

This chain uses TRBV7-9 with TRBJ2-2; unclear D gene. Germline V CDR1 and CDR2: SEHNR, FQNEAQ (reference sequence). CDR3 length equals 16 residues. V was trimmed by 3 bases and J by 2 bases, leaving 13 bases between them. The CDR3 nucleotides read TGTGCCAGCAGCTTTGGTATAAGTGGTAACACCGGGGAGCTGTTTTTT. It encodes CASSFGISGNTGELFF.

The V and J genes are TRBV6-1 and TRBJ2-7; 11 nucleotides line up with TRBD2. There are 14 residues in the CDR3. J lost 2 bases, V lost 8 bases, and 5 bases had no gene match. Germline CDR1 MNHNS, CDR2 SASEGT. CDR3 bases: TGTGCCAGCGGTAGACTAGCGGGGCCCTACGAGCAGTACTTC. This gives the protein CASGRLAGPYEQYF.

The table lists this clone with many counts. The chain couples TRBV5-1 to TRBJ1-1, with 7 bases aligning to TRBD1. CDR3 length: 18 amino acids. The junction had 16 bases not matched to a gene; V was cut back by 4 bases and J by 1 base. The germline V gene has CDR1 SGHRS and CDR2 YFSETQ. The CDR3 loop reads CASSTLPTGQVRNTEAFF. The CDR3 DNA follows: TGCGCCAGCAGCACGCTCCCGACAGGGCAGGTACGGAACACTGAAGCTTTCTTT.

The V gene is TRBV2, the J gene TRBJ2-1, with 10 bases lining up with TRBD2. The length of the CDR3 is 15 residues. Per the germline V gene, CDR1 is SNHLY and CDR2 is FYNNEI. V trimming: 6 bases; J trimming: 4 bases; junction bases outside the gene matches: 6. CDR3 sequence reads: CASRRGLAVYNEQFF. The CDR3 DNA follows: TGTGCCAGCAGAAGAGGACTAGCGGTTTACAATGAGCAGTTCTTC.

This clone appeared once. V and J are TRBV5-4 and TRBJ1-1; a possible D gene is TRBD1 (5 bases). Germline CDR1 is SGHNT and CDR2 is YYREEE (reference sequence). With 2 bases removed from V and 5 bases from J, the gap between germline ends came to 13 bases. This CDR3 comprises 14 residues. The CDR3 here is CASSLNVKGTEAFF. CDR3 DNA sequence: TGTGCCAGCAGCTTAAATGTCAAGGGGACTGAAGCTTTCTTT.